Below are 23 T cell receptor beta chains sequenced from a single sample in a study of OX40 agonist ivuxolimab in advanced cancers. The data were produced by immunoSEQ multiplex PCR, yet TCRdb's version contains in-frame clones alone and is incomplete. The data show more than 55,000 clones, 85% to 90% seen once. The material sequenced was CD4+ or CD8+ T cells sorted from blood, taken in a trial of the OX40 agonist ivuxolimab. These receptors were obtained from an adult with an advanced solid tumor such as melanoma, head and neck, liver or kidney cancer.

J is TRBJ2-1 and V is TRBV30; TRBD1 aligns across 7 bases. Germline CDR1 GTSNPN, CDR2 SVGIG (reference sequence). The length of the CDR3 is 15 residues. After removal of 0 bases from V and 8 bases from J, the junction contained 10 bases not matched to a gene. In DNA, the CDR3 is TGTGCCTGGAGTGTACTTCCAGGGGGAAGGGATGAGCAGTTCTTC. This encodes CAWSVLPGGRDEQFF.

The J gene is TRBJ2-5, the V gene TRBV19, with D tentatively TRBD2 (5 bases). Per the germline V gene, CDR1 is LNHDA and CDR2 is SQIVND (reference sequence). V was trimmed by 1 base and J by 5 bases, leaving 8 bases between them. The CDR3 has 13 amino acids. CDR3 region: CASSIGGGETQYF. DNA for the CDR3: TGTGCCAGTAGTATAGGCGGCGGGGAGACCCAGTACTTC.

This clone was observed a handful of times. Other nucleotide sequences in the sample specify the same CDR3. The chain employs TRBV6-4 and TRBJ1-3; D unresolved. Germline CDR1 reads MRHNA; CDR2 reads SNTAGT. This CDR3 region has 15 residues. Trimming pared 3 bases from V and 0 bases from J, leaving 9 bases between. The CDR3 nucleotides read TGTGCCAGCAGTGAGGGAAGGGACTCTGGAAACACCATATATTTT. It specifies CASSEGRDSGNTIYF.

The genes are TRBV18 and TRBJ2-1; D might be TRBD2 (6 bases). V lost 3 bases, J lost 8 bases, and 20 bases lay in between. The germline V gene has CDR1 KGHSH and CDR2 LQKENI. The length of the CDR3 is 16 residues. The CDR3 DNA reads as TGTGCCAGCTCACCTCTCAATTCGGGACTGTTCGATGAGCAGTTCTTC. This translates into CASSPLNSGLFDEQFF.

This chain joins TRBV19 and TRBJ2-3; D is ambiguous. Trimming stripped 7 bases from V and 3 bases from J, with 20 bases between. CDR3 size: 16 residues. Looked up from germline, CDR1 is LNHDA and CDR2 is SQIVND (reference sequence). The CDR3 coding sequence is TGTGCCAGTACCAGGCTTGGTGGGTCGAGGACAGATACGCAGTATTTT. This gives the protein CASTRLGGSRTDTQYF.

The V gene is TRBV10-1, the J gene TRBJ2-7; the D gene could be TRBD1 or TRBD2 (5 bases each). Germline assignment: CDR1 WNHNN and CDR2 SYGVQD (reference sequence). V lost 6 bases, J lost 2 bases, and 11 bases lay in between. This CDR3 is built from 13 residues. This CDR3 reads CASSRDGTYEQYF. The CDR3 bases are TGCGCCAGCAGCAGGGACGGAACCTACGAGCAGTACTTC.

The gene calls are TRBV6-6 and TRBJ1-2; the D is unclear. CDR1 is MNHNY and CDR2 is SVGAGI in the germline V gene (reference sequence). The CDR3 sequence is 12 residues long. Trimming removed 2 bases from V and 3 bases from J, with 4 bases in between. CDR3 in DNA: TGTGCCAGCAGTTACGGAGACTATGGCTACACCTTC. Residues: CASSYGDYGYTF.

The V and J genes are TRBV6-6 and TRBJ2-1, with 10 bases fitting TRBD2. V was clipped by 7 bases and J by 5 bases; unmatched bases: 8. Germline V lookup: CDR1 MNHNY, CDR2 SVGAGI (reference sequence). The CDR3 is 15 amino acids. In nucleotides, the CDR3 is TGTGCCAGCAAACCCGGGACTAGCGTAGACAATGAGCAGTTCTTC. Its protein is CASKPGTSVDNEQFF.

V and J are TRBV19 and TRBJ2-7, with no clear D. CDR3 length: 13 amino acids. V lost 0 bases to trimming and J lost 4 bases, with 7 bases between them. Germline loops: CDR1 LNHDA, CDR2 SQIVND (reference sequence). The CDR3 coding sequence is TGTGCCAGTAGTATAGATGGAAAGTACGAGCAGTACTTC. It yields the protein CASSIDGKYEQYF.

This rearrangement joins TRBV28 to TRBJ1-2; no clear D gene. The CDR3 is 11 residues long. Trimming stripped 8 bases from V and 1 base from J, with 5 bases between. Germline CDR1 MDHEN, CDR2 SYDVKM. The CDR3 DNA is TGTGCCAGCGCCATTAACTATGGCTACACCTTC. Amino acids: CASAINYGYTF.

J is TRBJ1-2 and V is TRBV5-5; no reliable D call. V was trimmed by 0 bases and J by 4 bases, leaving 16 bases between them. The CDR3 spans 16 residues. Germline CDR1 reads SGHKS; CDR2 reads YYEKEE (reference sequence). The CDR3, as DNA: TGTGCCAGCAGCTTGGAGCTGCGGCCGCAAGTCTATGGCTACACCTTC. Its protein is CASSLELRPQVYGYTF.

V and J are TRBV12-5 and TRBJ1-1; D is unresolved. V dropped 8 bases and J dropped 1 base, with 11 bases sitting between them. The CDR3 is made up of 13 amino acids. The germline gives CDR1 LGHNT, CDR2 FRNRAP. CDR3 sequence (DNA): TGTGCTAGTCGGAGGGAGTCGAACACTGAAGCTTTCTTT. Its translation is CASRRESNTEAFF.

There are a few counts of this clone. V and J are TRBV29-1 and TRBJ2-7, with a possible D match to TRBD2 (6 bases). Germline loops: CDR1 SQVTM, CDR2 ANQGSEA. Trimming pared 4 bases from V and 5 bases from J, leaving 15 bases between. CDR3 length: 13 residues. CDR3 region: CSVGSPRGNEQYF. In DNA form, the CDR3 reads TGCAGCGTTGGAAGCCCGCGGGGCAACGAGCAGTACTTC.

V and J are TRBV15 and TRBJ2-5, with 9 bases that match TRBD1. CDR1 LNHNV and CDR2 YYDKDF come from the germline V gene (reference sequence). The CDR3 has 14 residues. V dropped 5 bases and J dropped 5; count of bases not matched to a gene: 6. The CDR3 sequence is CATSLDRGGETQYF. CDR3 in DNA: TGTGCCACCAGCTTGGACAGGGGTGGGGAGACCCAGTACTTC.

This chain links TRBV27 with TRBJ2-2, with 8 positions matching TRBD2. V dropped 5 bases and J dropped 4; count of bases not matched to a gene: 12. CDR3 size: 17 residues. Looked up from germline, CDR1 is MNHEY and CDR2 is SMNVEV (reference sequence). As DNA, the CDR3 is TGTGCCAGCAGTGGAGCTAGCGGGTTTAGACCCACCGGGGAGCTGTTTTTT. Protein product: CASSGASGFRPTGELFF.

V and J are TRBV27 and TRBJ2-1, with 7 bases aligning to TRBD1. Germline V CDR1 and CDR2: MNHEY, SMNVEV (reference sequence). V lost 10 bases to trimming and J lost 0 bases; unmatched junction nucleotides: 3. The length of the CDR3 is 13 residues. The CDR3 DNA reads TGTGCCATCAGGGGGAGCTCCTACAATGAGCAGTTCTTC. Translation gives CAIRGSSYNEQFF.

CDR3 sequence reads: CASSHIIQGNTGELFF. The CDR3 bases are TGTGCCAGCAGCCACATCATACAGGGGAACACCGGGGAGCTGTTTTTT. The V gene is TRBV7-8, the J gene TRBJ2-2; D perhaps matches TRBD1 (6 bases). With 5 bases removed from V and 1 base from J, the gap between germline ends came to 14 bases. From germline, CDR1 is SGHVS and CDR2 FQNEAQ. The CDR3 runs to 16 residues.

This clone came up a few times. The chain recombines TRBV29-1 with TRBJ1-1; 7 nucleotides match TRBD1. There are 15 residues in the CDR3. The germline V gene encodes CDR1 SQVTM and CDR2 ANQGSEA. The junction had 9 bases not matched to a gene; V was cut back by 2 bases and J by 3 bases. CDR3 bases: TGCAGCGTTGAACGGGACAGCCAGTGGGACACTGAAGCTTTCTTT. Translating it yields CSVERDSQWDTEAFF.

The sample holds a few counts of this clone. DNA for the CDR3: TGTGCCAGCAGCTTAAGGGGACTAGCGGAAGAGACCCAGTACTTC. It yields the protein CASSLRGLAEETQYF. V usage is TRBV5-4 and J usage is TRBJ2-5, with 11 bases identical to TRBD2. Per germline, CDR1 SGHNT and CDR2 YYREEE (reference sequence). The ends lost 2 bases at V and 3 bases at J; junction bases unmatched: 3. This CDR3 region has 15 residues. Full variable domain (remainder filled in from reference TRBV5-4 and TRBJ2-5): ETGVTQSPTHLIKTRGQQVTLRCSSQSGHNTVSWYQQALGQGPQFIFQYYREEENGRGNFPPRFSGLQFPNYSSELNVNALELDDSALYLCASSLRGLAEETQYFGPGTRLLVL.

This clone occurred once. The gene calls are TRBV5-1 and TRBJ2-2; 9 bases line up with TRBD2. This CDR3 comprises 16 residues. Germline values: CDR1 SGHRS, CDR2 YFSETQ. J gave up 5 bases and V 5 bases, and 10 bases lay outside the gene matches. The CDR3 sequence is CASRQSSGGRTGELFF. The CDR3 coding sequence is TGCGCCAGCAGGCAAAGTAGCGGGGGTAGGACCGGGGAGCTGTTTTTT. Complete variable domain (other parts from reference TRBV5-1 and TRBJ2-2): KAGVTQTPRYLIKTRGQQVTLSCSPISGHRSVSWYQQTPGQGLQFLFEYFSETQRNKGNFPGRFSGRQFSNSRSEMNVSTLELGDSALYLCASRQSSGGRTGELFFGEGSRLTVL.

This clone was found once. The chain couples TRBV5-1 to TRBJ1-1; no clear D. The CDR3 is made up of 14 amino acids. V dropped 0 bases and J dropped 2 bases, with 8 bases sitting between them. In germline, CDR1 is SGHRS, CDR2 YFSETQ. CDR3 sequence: CASSLDWGNTEAFF. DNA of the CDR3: TGCGCCAGCAGCTTGGATTGGGGAAACACTGAAGCTTTCTTT.

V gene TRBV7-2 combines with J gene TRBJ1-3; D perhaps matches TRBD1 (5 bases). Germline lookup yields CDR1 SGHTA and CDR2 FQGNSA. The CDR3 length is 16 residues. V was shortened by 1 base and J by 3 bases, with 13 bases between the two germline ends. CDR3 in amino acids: CASSLDPPGFGNTIYF. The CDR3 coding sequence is TGTGCCAGCAGCTTAGATCCGCCAGGGTTTGGAAACACCATATATTTT.

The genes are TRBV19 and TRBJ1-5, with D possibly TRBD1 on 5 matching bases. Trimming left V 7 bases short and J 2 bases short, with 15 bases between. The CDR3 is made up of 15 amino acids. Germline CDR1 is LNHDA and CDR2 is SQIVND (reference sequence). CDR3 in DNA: TGTGCCAGTAAAATACGGGGGGAAGGCAATCAGCCCCAGCATTTT. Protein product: CASKIRGEGNQPQHF.